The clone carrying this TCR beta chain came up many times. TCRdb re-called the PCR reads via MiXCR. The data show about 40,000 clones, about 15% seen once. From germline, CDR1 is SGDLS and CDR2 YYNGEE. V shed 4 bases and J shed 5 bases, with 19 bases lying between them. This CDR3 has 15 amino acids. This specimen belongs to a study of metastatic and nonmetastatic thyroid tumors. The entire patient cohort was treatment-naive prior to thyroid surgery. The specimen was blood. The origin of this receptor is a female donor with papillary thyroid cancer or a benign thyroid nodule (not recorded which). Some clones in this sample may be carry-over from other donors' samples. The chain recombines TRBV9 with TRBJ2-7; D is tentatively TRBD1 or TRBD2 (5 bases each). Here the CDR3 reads CASSPSEGIRDEQYF. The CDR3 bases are TGTGCCAGCAGCCCATCCGAGGGGATCCGGGACGAGCAGTACTTC.